These T cell receptor beta chains were read from a single sample in a study of cytomegalovirus exposure and HLA in healthy donors. Using immunoSEQ multiplex PCR, the repertoire was profiled, and TCRdb retains in-frame clones only, with some absent. The sample gives some 270,000 clones, 80% to 95% of which show up once; 1.5% to 2% is in the top ten. Sample: PBMCs. The receptors come from a girl aged 2-15 years in good health and CMV-seronegative. Each CDR3 is given with its conserved first and last residue. Each record gives: V gene, clone size, J gene, D gene, CDR3 DNA, CDR3 protein. A D gene is named only where the DNA matches it firmly. Only part of the rows carry a size: once, few, many, or a class if the clone is expanded.

TRBV4-1,NA,TRBJ1-2,TRBD1,TGCGCCAGCAGCCCACGGGACAGGGTTTTTGGCTACACCTTC,CASSPRDRVFGYTF
TRBV10-3,NA,TRBJ2-1,NA,TGTGCCATCAGTGAGAGCAGGGTTATGGCCTACAATGAGCAGTTCTTC,CAISESRVMAYNEQFF
TRBV11-3,NA,TRBJ2-3,NA,TGTGCCAGCAGCACAGAGACAGATACGCAGTATTTT,CASSTETDTQYF
TRBV10-3,NA,TRBJ2-7,TRBD2,TGTGCCATCAGTGAGTTCGCTAGCGGGAGAGGGGGCCTGGAGCAGTACTTC,CAISEFASGRGGLEQYF
TRBV13,NA,TRBJ2-7,TRBD1,TGTGCCAGCAGCTTAATGGCAGGGGGCTCCTACGAGCAGTACTTC,CASSLMAGGSYEQYF
TRBV7-2,NA,TRBJ1-3,TRBD1,TGTGCCAGCAGCTTAGGGGACAGAGGAAACACCATATATTTT,CASSLGDRGNTIYF
TRBV15,NA,TRBJ1-3,NA,TGTGCCACCAGCAGCACACACAGAAGTGGGACAAACGGTAGAAACACCATATATTTT,CATSSTHRSGTNGRNTIYF
TRBV27,NA,TRBJ1-6,NA,TGTGCCAGCACACGGGGGGCGGATTCACCCCTCCACTTT,CASTRGADSPLHF
TRBV9,NA,TRBJ2-7,TRBD2,TGTGCCAGCAGCGTTGCGGGGGGGCCGGACGAGCAGTACTTC,CASSVAGGPDEQYF
TRBV28,NA,TRBJ2-1,NA,TGTGCCAGCATCAAGGAGGTGAGCTCCTACAATGAGCAGTTCTTC,CASIKEVSSYNEQFF
TRBV2,NA,TRBJ1-6,TRBD1,TGTGCCAGCAGCCAGACAGGGAGCAATTCACCCCTCCACTTT,CASSQTGSNSPLHF
TRBV7-3,NA,TRBJ2-1,NA,TGTGCCAGCAGCTTACAGGATCACAATGAGCAGTTCTTC,CASSLQDHNEQFF
TRBV19,NA,TRBJ2-4,TRBD2,TGTGCCAGTAGCAGACTAGCGGGAGGGCCCAGTTCCAAAAACATTCAGTACTTC,CASSRLAGGPSSKNIQYF
TRBV5-5,NA,TRBJ1-5,NA,TGTGCCAGCAGTCCGACTGGAAATCAGCCCCAGCATTTT,CASSPTGNQPQHF
TRBV5-1,once,TRBJ2-7,TRBD2,TGCGCCAGCAGCGTCGGGACTAGCGGAGCCTACGAGCAGTACTTC,CASSVGTSGAYEQYF
TRBV13,NA,TRBJ2-7,TRBD1,TGTGCCAGCAGCTTAGTCCCGGGACAGGGGAGCGAGCAGTACTTC,CASSLVPGQGSEQYF
TRBV11-2,once,TRBJ2-1,TRBD1,TGTGCCAGCAGCTCACCGGGACAGGAAGGTTCGTCCTACAATGAGCAGTTCTTC,CASSSPGQEGSSYNEQFF
TRBV18,NA,TRBJ2-7,TRBD1,TGTGCCAGCTCAGACGGGACAGGGATTGAGCAGTACTTC,CASSDGTGIEQYF
TRBV5-1,NA,TRBJ2-2,TRBD1,TGCGCCAGCAGCTTAACTCTGACAGGGATACAACCCGCGAACACCGGGGAGCTGTTTTTT,CASSLTLTGIQPANTGELFF
TRBV11-1,NA,TRBJ2-7,TRBD2,TGTGCCAGCAGCTCCCGACTAGCGGGGAGCGAGCAGTACTTC,CASSSRLAGSEQYF